One sample yielded the 29 T cell receptor beta chains listed below, sequenced in a study of T cells in Graves' hyperthyroidism and ophthalmopathy. TCR beta CDR3 region amplification was performed from RNA transcripts. With the HTBI primer set, the TCR CDR3 went through a first round of RT-PCR. TCRdb re-analysed the multiplex PCR reads in MiXCR, keeping a single row per CDR3 protein. The data hold a few hundred thousand distinct CDR3 sequences, with under 25% observed a single time. Sequenced material: blood. The receptors were gathered from a woman in her 70s with Graves' ophthalmopathy.

The chain links TRBV19 to TRBJ1-1; D ambiguous. CDR1 and CDR2 from the germline V gene are LNHDA and SQIVND (reference sequence). This CDR3 has 14 amino acids. Between the trimmed V and J ends, which lost 7 bases and 4 bases, there was a span of 16 bases. The CDR3 DNA is TGTGCCAGTACCCCCCGCCCATTAGGCACTGAAGCTTTCTTT. Translating gives CASTPRPLGTEAFF.

This clonotype was detected many times. This chain connects TRBV6-1 to TRBJ1-1, with 9 bases lining up with TRBD1. After removal of 8 bases from V and 2 bases from J, the junction contained 6 bases not matched to a gene. CDR1 and CDR2 from the germline V gene are MNHNS and SASEGT. CDR3 length: 14 amino acids. The CDR3 loop is CASGLQGANTEAFF. The CDR3 DNA is TGTGCCAGCGGATTACAGGGGGCCAACACTGAAGCTTTCTTT.

This clonotype showed up many times. V usage is TRBV28 and J usage is TRBJ2-1; 8 bases agree with TRBD2. Germline V gene lookup returns CDR1 MDHEN and CDR2 SYDVKM. V lost 6 bases to trimming and J lost 2 bases; unmatched junction nucleotides: 6. This CDR3 is built from 15 residues. DNA of the CDR3: TGTGCCAGCAGCTCAGCGGGAGCGGCCTACAATGAGCAGTTCTTC. Encoded protein: CASSSAGAAYNEQFF.

This clonotype came up many times. The chain employs TRBV7-3 and TRBJ2-3, with 10 bases matching TRBD2. With 4 bases clipped from V and 6 bases from J, the junction kept 4 bases outside the gene matches. This CDR3 has 14 amino acids. CDR1 and CDR2 from the germline V gene are SGHTA and FQGTGA. The chain's CDR3 is CASSSSGRGDTQYF. The DNA of the CDR3 is TGTGCCAGCAGCTCTAGCGGGAGAGGGGATACGCAGTATTTT.

The rearrangement joins TRBV7-8 to TRBJ2-2; D possibly corresponds to TRBD2 (5 bases). The CDR3 sequence is 13 residues long. Trimming took off 5 bases at V and 7 bases at J, with 11 bases between the two ends. Germline CDR1 reads SGHVS; CDR2 reads FQNEAQ. The CDR3 reads CASSPRAGGELFF. The DNA of the CDR3 is TGTGCCAGCAGCCCCCGCGCGGGCGGGGAGCTGTTTTTT.

This clonotype has only a few counts. This chain joins TRBV4-3 and TRBJ1-5; D gene uncertain. The germline gives CDR1 LGHNA, CDR2 YSLEER. V lost 0 bases, J lost 1 base, and 7 bases lay in between. The CDR3 has 15 residues. DNA of the CDR3: TGCGCCAGCAGCCAAGATTTCGACAGCAATCAGCCCCAGCATTTT. Translated, it gives CASSQDFDSNQPQHF.

In this sample, this clonotype turned up many times. The chain carries TRBV30 and TRBJ1-2; D call uncertain. The CDR3 runs 12 residues. Germline-derived CDR1 and CDR2 are GTSNPN and SVGIG (reference sequence). Trimming removed 3 bases from V and 5 bases from J, with 10 bases in between. The CDR3 sequence: CAWSPGSYGYTF. In DNA, the CDR3 is TGTGCCTGGAGCCCCGGATCTTATGGCTACACCTTC.

The chain combines TRBV4-1 with TRBJ1-1; 10 bases match TRBD1. The CDR3 runs to 16 residues. V lost 0 bases, J lost 3 bases, and 4 bases stayed unmatched. CDR1 MGHRA and CDR2 YSYEKL come from the germline V gene. The CDR3 DNA reads TGCGCCAGCAGCCAAGATCACGGACAGGGGGACACTGAAGCTTTCTTT. This codes for CASSQDHGQGDTEAFF.

This clonotype showed up just a few times. The chain has TRBV5-1 and TRBJ2-7; 8 bases are a match to TRBD1. Losses at the gene ends were 4 bases for V and 0 bases for J; bases not matched to a gene: 6. Germline CDR1 SGHRS, CDR2 YFSETQ. The CDR3 consists of 15 residues. This CDR3 is CASSGRQGRSYEQYF. CDR3 nucleotides: TGCGCCAGCAGCGGGAGACAGGGGCGCTCCTACGAGCAGTACTTC.

This clonotype has a count of ten or more. The J gene is TRBJ2-5, the V gene TRBV7-2, with D uncertain. Trimming shortened V by 4 bases and J by 6 bases, and 15 bases separated the two germline ends. From germline, CDR1 is SGHTA and CDR2 FQGNSA. CDR3 length equals 14 residues. The CDR3 DNA sequence: TGTGCCAGCAGCTCCCAGACCCCCGGAAAGACCCAGTACTTC. It specifies CASSSQTPGKTQYF.

V gene TRBV27 combines with J gene TRBJ1-4, with D hard to call. Deletions cut 6 bases from V and 3 bases from J, with 17 bases between. Germline V gene data show CDR1 as MNHEY and CDR2 as SMNVEV (reference sequence). This CDR3 is built from 16 residues. The DNA of the CDR3 is TGTGCCAGCAGGCCCTTGACGGGAGTCGCTAATGAAAAACTGTTTTTT. It codes for CASRPLTGVANEKLFF.

This clonotype was observed a few times. This rearrangement joins TRBV29-1 to TRBJ1-5; D not resolved. CDR3 length: 13 residues. The V gene's germline CDR1 is SQVTM and CDR2 ANQGSEA. V was cut by 4 bases and J by 1 base, with 8 bases left in between. CDR3 DNA: TGCAGCGTTGCTGGGTCCAGCAATCAGCCCCAGCATTTT. It specifies CSVAGSSNQPQHF.

In this sample, this clonotype turned up a few times. V usage is TRBV24-1 and J usage is TRBJ2-7, with TRBD2 as a possible D gene (5 bases). The CDR3 runs 13 residues. Trimming took 5 bases from V and 7 from J, leaving 14 bases between them. CDR1 KGHDR and CDR2 SFDVKD come from the germline V gene. Here the CDR3 DNA reads TGTGCCACCAGTGCAGGTCTCGGGGAGGAGCAGTACTTC. Translating gives CATSAGLGEEQYF.

This clonotype has a handful of counts. The genes are TRBV9 and TRBJ2-2; 9 bases align to TRBD1. With 3 bases clipped from V and 6 bases from J, the junction kept 6 bases outside the gene matches. Germline V gene lookup returns CDR1 SGDLS and CDR2 YYNGEE. The CDR3 is 15 amino acids. The CDR3 DNA follows: TGTGCCAGCAGCGCACAGGGGGCGCTGGCCGGGGAGCTGTTTTTT. This encodes CASSAQGALAGELFF.

Many counts were recorded for this clonotype. The CDR3 nucleotides read TGTGCCAGCAATCCTCTCCGGGACAGGGGTGAGACCCAGTACTTC. Protein product: CASNPLRDRGETQYF. The chain uses TRBV28 and TRBJ2-5, with 10 bases matching TRBD1. CDR1 and CDR2 from the germline V gene are MDHEN and SYDVKM. J lost 5 bases, V lost 7 bases, and 10 bases had no gene match. The CDR3 has 15 amino acids.

This clonotype was seen ten or more times. J is TRBJ1-1 and V is TRBV20-1; no reliable D call. The germline gives CDR1 DFQATT, CDR2 SNEGSKA (reference sequence). CDR3 length equals 13 residues. V lost 1 base and J lost 1, with 7 bases in between. The CDR3 loop reads CSARGTGNTEAFF. Here the CDR3 DNA reads TGCAGTGCTAGAGGGACGGGGAACACTGAAGCTTTCTTT.

This clonotype was observed many times. The chain is built from TRBV20-1 and TRBJ2-7; D is uncertain. V was clipped by 0 bases and J by 3 bases, with 18 bases between them. From germline, CDR1 is DFQATT and CDR2 SNEGSKA (reference sequence). The CDR3 length is 16 residues. For the CDR3, the DNA is TGCAGTGCTAGAGATCCAGTCTATAGTGCCCACTACGAGCAGTACTTC. This encodes CSARDPVYSAHYEQYF.

This clonotype was observed a handful of times. V gene TRBV7-2 combines with J gene TRBJ2-3; D is perhaps TRBD1 (6 bases). This CDR3 region has 16 residues. V was clipped by 1 base and J by 2 bases, with 13 bases between them. Per germline, CDR1 SGHTA and CDR2 FQGNSA. CDR3 DNA: TGTGCCAGCAGCTTAGGACCCCAGGGGTCCACAGATACGCAGTATTTT. Protein: CASSLGPQGSTDTQYF. Complete variable domain (other parts from reference TRBV7-2 and TRBJ2-3): GAGVSQSPSNKVTEKGKDVELRCDPISGHTALYWYRQSLGQGLEFLIYFQGNSAPDKSGLPSDRFSAERTGGSVSTLTIQRTQQEDSAVYLCASSLGPQGSTDTQYFGPGTRLTVL.

V is TRBV27 and J is TRBJ2-1, with 8 bases lining up with TRBD2. The CDR3 has 13 residues. V lost 3 bases, J lost 8 bases, and 3 bases stayed unmatched. Looked up from germline, CDR1 is MNHEY and CDR2 is SMNVEV (reference sequence). CDR3 nucleotides: TGTGCCAGCAGTTTGGGACTAGTTTATGAGCAGTTCTTC. As protein: CASSLGLVYEQFF.

This clonotype was counted a few times. The chain is built from TRBV29-1 and TRBJ2-5, with TRBD2 matching over 8 bases. The V gene's germline CDR1 is SQVTM and CDR2 ANQGSEA. The CDR3 has 13 residues. V gave up 7 bases and J gave up 5 bases; unmatched junction bases: 9. The CDR3 loop reads CSALSGSSETQYF. The CDR3 coding sequence is TGCAGCGCCTTAAGCGGGAGCAGTGAGACCCAGTACTTC. The whole variable domain, remainder taken from reference TRBV29-1 and TRBJ2-5, is SAVISQKPSRDICQRGTSLTIQCQVDSQVTMMFWYRQQPGQSLTLIATANQGSEATYESGFVIDKFPISRPNLTFSTLTVSNMSPEDSSIYLCSALSGSSETQYFGPGTRLLVL.

This clonotype occurred a few times. The genes are TRBV7-2 and TRBJ2-2, with 10 bases matching TRBD2. Germline V gene lookup returns CDR1 SGHTA and CDR2 FQGNSA. The CDR3 covers 15 residues. V was pared by 4 bases and J by 6 bases, with 5 bases of the junction left unmatched. The CDR3 protein is CASSSLAGAAGELFF. The CDR3 bases are TGTGCCAGCAGCTCTCTAGCGGGAGCGGCCGGGGAGCTGTTTTTT.

The CDR3 loop reads CAWSPIGQGLGNSPLHF. The CDR3 nucleotides are TGTGCCTGGAGCCCGATCGGACAGGGGCTTGGTAATTCACCCCTCCACTTT. The chain combines TRBV30 with TRBJ1-6; 9 nucleotides agree with TRBD1. Germline CDR1 GTSNPN, CDR2 SVGIG (reference sequence). V dropped 3 bases and J dropped 6; count of bases not matched to a gene: 12. The CDR3 length is 17 residues.

This clonotype was seen ten or more times. The rearrangement uses TRBV12-3 or TRBV12-4 and TRBJ2-7; D ambiguous. Trimming pared 6 bases from V and 6 bases from J, leaving 12 bases between. This CDR3 region has 12 residues. The CDR3 sequence is CASSGPLSEQYF. The CDR3 DNA follows: TGTGCCAGCAGCGGGCCCCTATCCGAGCAGTACTTC.

This clonotype was seen repeatedly, ten times or more. This chain uses TRBV7-9 with TRBJ2-5, with D possibly matching TRBD2 (6 bases). Deletions cut 6 bases from V and 2 bases from J, with 13 bases between. From germline, CDR1 is SEHNR and CDR2 FQNEAQ (reference sequence). This CDR3 comprises 14 residues. CDR3 amino acids: CASRQWDLQETQYF. The CDR3 coding sequence is TGTGCCAGCAGACAATGGGACTTACAAGAGACCCAGTACTTC.

The chain combines TRBV7-8 with TRBJ1-3; D unresolved. V was clipped by 4 bases and J by 6 bases, with 10 bases between them. This CDR3 has 13 residues. The germline CDR1 and CDR2 sequences are SGHVS and FQNEAQ. The CDR3 DNA follows: TGTGCCAGCAGCTCCCAAGGATTAAACACCATATATTTT. It specifies CASSSQGLNTIYF.

The chain couples TRBV10-3 to TRBJ2-7; 10 bases map to TRBD2. V dropped 7 bases and J dropped 3; count of bases not matched to a gene: 9. The CDR3 has 15 amino acids. Germline V gene lookup returns CDR1 ENHRY and CDR2 SYGVKD. CDR3 DNA: TGTGCCATCACCAGAACTCTAGCGGGGGACTACGAGCAGTACTTC. Encoded protein: CAITRTLAGDYEQYF.

The chain has TRBV6-2 or TRBV6-3 and TRBJ1-5, with TRBD1 matching 7 bases. V gave up 9 bases and J gave up 9 bases; unmatched junction bases: 17. Per germline, CDR1 MNHEY and CDR2 SVGEGT. The CDR3 contains 15 residues. The CDR3 loop is CASSPSAGGKGPQHF. DNA for the CDR3: TGTGCCAGTAGTCCCTCGGCAGGGGGAAAGGGGCCCCAGCATTTT.

The chain has TRBV12-3 or TRBV12-4 and TRBJ1-2; 8 nucleotides line up with TRBD1. V shed 6 bases and J 5 bases; nucleotides not matched to a gene: 8. The CDR3 has 14 amino acids. Here the CDR3 reads CASRPGQAGYGYTF. The CDR3 DNA follows: TGTGCCAGCAGACCGGGACAGGCGGGATATGGCTACACCTTC.

At least ten counts were recorded for this clonotype. The V and J genes are TRBV6-2 or TRBV6-3 and TRBJ2-2, with D tentatively TRBD1 (5 bases). This CDR3 is built from 14 residues. Between the trimmed V and J ends, which lost 3 bases and 5 bases, there was a span of 10 bases. From germline, CDR1 is MNHEY and CDR2 SVGEGT. The CDR3 DNA is TGTGCCAGCAGTTATTTGAGACAGACCGGGGAGCTGTTTTTT. Protein sequence: CASSYLRQTGELFF.